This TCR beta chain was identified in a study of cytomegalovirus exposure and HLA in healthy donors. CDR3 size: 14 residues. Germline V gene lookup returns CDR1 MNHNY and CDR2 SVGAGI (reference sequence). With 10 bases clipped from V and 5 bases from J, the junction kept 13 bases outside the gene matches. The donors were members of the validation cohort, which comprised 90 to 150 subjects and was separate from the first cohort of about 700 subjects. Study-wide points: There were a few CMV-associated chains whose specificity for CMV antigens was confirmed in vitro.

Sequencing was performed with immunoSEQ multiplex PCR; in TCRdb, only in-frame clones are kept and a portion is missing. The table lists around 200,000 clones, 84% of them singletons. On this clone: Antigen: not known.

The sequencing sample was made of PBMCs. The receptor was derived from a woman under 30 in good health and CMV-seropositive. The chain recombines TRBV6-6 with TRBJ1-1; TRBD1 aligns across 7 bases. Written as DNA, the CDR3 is TGTGCCACTGCCGAAACAGGGGCTCGTACTGAAGCTTTCTTT. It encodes CATAETGARTEAFF.